The T cell receptor (beta chain) under discussion was sequenced for a study of T cell repertoires in cytomegalovirus infection. Turning to the study itself: In public TCR beta signatures, there were indications of both CMV infection and matching HLA type.

TCRdb re-called the reads through MiXCR, storing one row per CDR3 protein. This sample has some 310,000 distinct CDR3 sequences, with just under 25% found just once. On this clonotype: What it binds is not known.

The study's findings and limits: Ex vivo responses were dominated by HLA-C-restricted CMV-specific TCR beta clonotypes.

The TCR originated in a human donor in good health (CMV status not recorded). Some clones in this sample may be carry-over from other donors' samples. The sequencing used cultured PBMCs, collected from culture after CMV antigen stimulation.

The DNA of the CDR3 is TGTGCCACCAGACCAGTGGGGGAAGCCTCCTACAATGAGCAGTTCTTC. This translates into CATRPVGEASYNEQFF. The genes are TRBV28 and TRBJ2-1, with D perhaps matching TRBD1 or TRBD2 (5 bases each). Trimming pared 10 bases from V and 0 bases from J, leaving 19 bases between. The CDR3 length is 16 residues. Per the germline V gene, CDR1 is MDHEN and CDR2 is SYDVKM.